This TCR beta chain was sequenced in a study of post-analysis software for immune sequencing data. Study information: In terms of disease course, relapsing-remitting, secondary progressive and progressive-relapsing multiple sclerosis were included.

This CDR3 is built from 14 residues. CDR1 MGHRA and CDR2 YSYEKL come from the germline V gene. The V gene lost 8 bases and the J gene lost 0 bases, with 14 bases spanning the gap. Whole-study findings and limits: Samples made in the same batch grouped tightly together by F measure. Controls' normalized Chao1 diversity significantly exceeded that of multiple sclerosis patients. About 5 TRBV segments, including TRBV5-6, TRBV5-1 and TRBV20-1, were more frequent in patients than controls.

Of note for this clonotype: Its antigen is as yet unknown.

TCR beta cDNA libraries had unique molecular identifiers. With about 0.95 to 10 million T cells as the source, about half a million cDNA molecules resulted. MiXCR, run by TCRdb on the PCR reads, gives a single entry per CDR3 protein. The sample holds 800,000 to 950,000 distinct CDR3 sequences, approximately 57% seen once. Sequenced: blood. The origin of this receptor is a girl aged 5-17 years with multiple sclerosis. V usage is TRBV4-1 and J usage is TRBJ2-7, with a tentative D call TRBD2 (6 bases). CDR3 amino acids: CASWWGDLSYEQYF. In DNA form, the CDR3 reads TGCGCCAGCTGGTGGGGGGATCTCTCCTACGAGCAGTACTTC.